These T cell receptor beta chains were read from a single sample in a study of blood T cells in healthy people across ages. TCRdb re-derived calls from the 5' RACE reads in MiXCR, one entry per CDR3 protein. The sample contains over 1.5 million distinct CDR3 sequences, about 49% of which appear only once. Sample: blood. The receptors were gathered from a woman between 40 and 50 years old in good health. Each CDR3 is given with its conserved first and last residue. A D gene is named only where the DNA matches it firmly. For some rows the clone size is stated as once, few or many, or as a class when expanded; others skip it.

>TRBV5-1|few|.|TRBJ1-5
CASSLEGSPDNQPQHF
TGCGCCAGCAGCTTGGAGGGGTCCCCGGACAATCAGCCCCAGCATTTT
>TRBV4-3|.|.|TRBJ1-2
CASSRAGGGSNYGYTF
TGCGCCAGCAGCCGGGCGGGGGGGGGTTCCAACTATGGCTACACCTTC
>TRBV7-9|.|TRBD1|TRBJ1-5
CASSTDRAGGNQPQHF
TGTGCCAGCAGCACTGACAGGGCCGGAGGCAATCAGCCCCAGCATTTT
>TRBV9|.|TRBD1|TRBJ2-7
CASSSTGAPGYEQYF
TGTGCCAGCAGCAGCACAGGGGCCCCGGGCTATGAGCAGTACTTC
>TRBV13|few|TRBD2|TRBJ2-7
CASSLAGGRREQYF
TGTGCCAGCAGCCTAGCGGGGGGACGGCGCGAGCAGTACTTC
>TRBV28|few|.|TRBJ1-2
CASSFLEGSAGYTF
TGTGCCAGCAGTTTCTTAGAGGGATCCGCGGGCTACACCTTC
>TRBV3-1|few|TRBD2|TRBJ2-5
CASSQDGLAGVETQYF
TGTGCCAGCAGCCAAGATGGGCTAGCGGGGGTAGAGACCCAGTACTTC
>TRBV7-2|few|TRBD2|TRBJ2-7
CASSLTGTGGSSEQYF
TGTGCCAGCAGCTTAACCGGGACGGGGGGTTCCTCCGAGCAGTACTTC
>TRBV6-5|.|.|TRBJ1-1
CASSYGVRSTEAFF
TGTGCCAGCAGTTACGGGGTTAGGTCCACTGAAGCTTTCTTT
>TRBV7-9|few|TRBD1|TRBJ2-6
CASSLPGTGASGANVLTF
TGTGCCAGCAGCCTCCCCGGGACAGGGGCTTCTGGGGCCAACGTCCTGACTTTC
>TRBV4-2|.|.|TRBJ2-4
CASSQNRDIAKNIQYF
TGTGCCAGCAGCCAAAACCGGGACATAGCCAAAAACATTCAGTACTTC
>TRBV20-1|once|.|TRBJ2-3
CSASTDTDTQYF
TGCAGTGCTAGTACGGACACAGATACGCAGTATTTT
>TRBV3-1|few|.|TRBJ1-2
CASSQEVRGQGHNYGYTF
TGTGCCAGCAGCCAAGAGGTCCGGGGCCAGGGGCATAACTATGGCTACACCTTC
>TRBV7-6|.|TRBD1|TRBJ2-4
CASSLGTGGRAKNIQYF
TGTGCCAGCAGCTTAGGGACAGGGGGCCGGGCCAAAAACATTCAGTACTTC
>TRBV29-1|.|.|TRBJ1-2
CSVVPRGASSYGYTF
TGCAGCGTTGTCCCACGGGGAGCCAGTTCCTATGGCTACACCTTC
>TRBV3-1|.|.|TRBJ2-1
CASSPQPGSSYNEQFF
TGTGCCAGCAGCCCTCAACCCGGGAGCTCCTACAATGAGCAGTTCTTC
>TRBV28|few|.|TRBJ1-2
CASSQVGGSHDYGYTF
TGTGCCAGCAGCCAAGTCGGTGGGAGCCACGACTATGGCTACACCTTC
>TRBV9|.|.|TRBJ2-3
CASSGDRVNTDTQYF
TGTGCCAGCAGCGGAGATAGGGTGAACACAGATACGCAGTATTTT
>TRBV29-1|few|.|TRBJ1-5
CSVEEDGSNQPQHF
TGCAGCGTTGAAGAGGACGGTAGCAATCAGCCCCAGCATTTT
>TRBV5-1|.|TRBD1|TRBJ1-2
CASSPWDSGLYGYTF
TGCGCCAGCAGCCCCTGGGACAGTGGGCTCTATGGCTACACCTTC
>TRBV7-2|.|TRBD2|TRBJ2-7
CASSFGGGNYEQYF
TGTGCCAGCAGCTTTGGGGGGGGGAACTACGAGCAGTACTTC
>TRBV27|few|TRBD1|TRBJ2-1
CASSPPLTGPVYNEQFF
TGTGCCAGCAGTCCGCCCCTGACAGGGCCTGTCTACAATGAGCAGTTCTTC
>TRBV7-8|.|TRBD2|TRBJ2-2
CASTSRFSTSGSRRELFF
TGTGCCAGCACCTCTAGGTTTTCGACTAGCGGGAGTAGAAGGGAGCTGTTTTTT
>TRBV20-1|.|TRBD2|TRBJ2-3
CSASTTSGAFTDTQYF
TGCAGTGCTAGTACTACTAGCGGGGCCTTCACAGATACGCAGTATTTT
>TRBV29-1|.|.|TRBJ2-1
CSGFGGDNEQFF
TGCAGCGGATTTGGGGGAGACAATGAGCAGTTCTTC
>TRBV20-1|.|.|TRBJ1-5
CSAPPSGVNQPQHF
TGCAGTGCTCCCCCGTCCGGGGTCAATCAGCCCCAGCATTTT
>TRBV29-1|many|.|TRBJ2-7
CSVVGRGDYEQYF
TGCAGCGTCGTGGGAAGGGGGGACTACGAGCAGTACTTC
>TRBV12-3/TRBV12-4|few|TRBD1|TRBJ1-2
CASSFARQGTPGYTF
TGTGCCAGCAGTTTTGCGAGACAGGGGACCCCTGGCTACACCTTC
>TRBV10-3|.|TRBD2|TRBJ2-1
CATIERGYNEQFF
TGTGCCACCATAGAGCGGGGATACAATGAGCAGTTCTTC
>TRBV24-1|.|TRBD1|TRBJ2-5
CATSDHRQGYQETQYF
TGTGCCACCAGTGATCACCGACAGGGGTACCAAGAGACCCAGTACTTC
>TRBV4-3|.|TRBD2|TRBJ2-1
CASSQDGTSGVSSYNEQFF
TGCGCCAGCAGCCAAGACGGGACTAGCGGTGTAAGCTCCTACAATGAGCAGTTCTTC
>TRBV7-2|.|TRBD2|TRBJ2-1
CASSQPGLARYNEQFF
TGTGCCAGCAGCCAGCCGGGACTAGCTAGGTACAATGAGCAGTTCTTC
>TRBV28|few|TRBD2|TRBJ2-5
CASNPLAGVETQYF
TGTGCCAGCAATCCCCTAGCGGGGGTGGAGACCCAGTACTTC
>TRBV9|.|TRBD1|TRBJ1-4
CASSVLPGQSNEKLFF
TGTGCCAGCAGCGTTCTACCGGGACAGTCAAATGAAAAACTGTTTTTT
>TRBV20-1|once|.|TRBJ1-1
CSASALLNTEAFF
TGCAGTGCTAGTGCTCTTTTGAACACTGAAGCTTTCTTT
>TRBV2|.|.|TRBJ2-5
CASIFEGGRWETQYF
TGTGCCAGCATTTTTGAAGGGGGACGGTGGGAGACCCAGTACTTC
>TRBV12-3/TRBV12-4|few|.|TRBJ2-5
CASSLALMGVQETQYF
TGTGCCAGCAGTTTAGCGCTTATGGGAGTCCAAGAGACCCAGTACTTC
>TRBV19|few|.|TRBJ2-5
CASSRLDNQETQYF
TGTGCCAGTAGTAGACTAGACAACCAAGAGACCCAGTACTTC
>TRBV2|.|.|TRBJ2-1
CASNQGGGINNEQFF
TGTGCCAGCAATCAGGGGGGGGGGATTAACAATGAGCAGTTCTTC
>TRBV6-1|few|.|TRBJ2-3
CATRRKPGPLRSDTQYF
TGTGCCACCAGGAGAAAACCGGGACCCCTACGGTCGGATACGCAGTATTTT
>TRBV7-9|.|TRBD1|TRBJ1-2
CASSLVQDRQYGYTF
TGTGCCAGCAGCTTAGTACAGGACAGGCAGTATGGCTACACCTTC
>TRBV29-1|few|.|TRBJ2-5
CSVEVRHLGNEQYF
TGCAGCGTTGAAGTGAGGCATCTAGGCAATGAGCAGTACTTC
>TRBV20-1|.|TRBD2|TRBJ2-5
CSAEVSGQETQYF
TGCAGTGCCGAGGTTAGCGGGCAAGAGACCCAGTACTTC
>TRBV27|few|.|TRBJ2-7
CASSAGTHYEQYF
TGTGCCAGCAGCGCCGGGACACACTACGAGCAGTACTTC
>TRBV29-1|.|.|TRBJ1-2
CSVPPGVRSSGYTF
TGCAGCGTTCCCCCAGGAGTAAGGTCGAGTGGCTACACCTTC
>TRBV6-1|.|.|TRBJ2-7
CASSEFETGGFYEQYF
TGTGCCAGCAGTGAATTTGAGACAGGTGGGTTCTACGAGCAGTACTTC
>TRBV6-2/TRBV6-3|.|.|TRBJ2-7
CASSQPKSSPYNEQYF
TGTGCCAGCAGCCAACCAAAGTCCTCTCCCTACAATGAGCAGTACTTC